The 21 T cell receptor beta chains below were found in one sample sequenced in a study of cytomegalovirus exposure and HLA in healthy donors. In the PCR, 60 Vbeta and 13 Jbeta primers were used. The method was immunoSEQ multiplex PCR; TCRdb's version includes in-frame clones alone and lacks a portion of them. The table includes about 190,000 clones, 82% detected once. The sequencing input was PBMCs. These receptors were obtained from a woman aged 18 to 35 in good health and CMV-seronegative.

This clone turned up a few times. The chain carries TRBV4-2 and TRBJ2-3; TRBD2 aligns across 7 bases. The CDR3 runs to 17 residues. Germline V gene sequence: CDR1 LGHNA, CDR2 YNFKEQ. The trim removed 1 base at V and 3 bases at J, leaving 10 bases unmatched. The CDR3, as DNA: TGTGCCAGCAGCCAAGTGGATCGGGAGGTCCCAACAGATACGCAGTATTTT. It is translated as CASSQVDREVPTDTQYF.

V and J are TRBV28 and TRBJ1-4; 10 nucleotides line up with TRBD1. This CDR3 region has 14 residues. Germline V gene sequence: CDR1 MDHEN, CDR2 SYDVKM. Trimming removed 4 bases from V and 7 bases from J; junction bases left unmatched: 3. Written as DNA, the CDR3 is TGTGCCAGCAGTTCCGGGACAGGGGTTGAAAAACTGTTTTTT. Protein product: CASSSGTGVEKLFF.

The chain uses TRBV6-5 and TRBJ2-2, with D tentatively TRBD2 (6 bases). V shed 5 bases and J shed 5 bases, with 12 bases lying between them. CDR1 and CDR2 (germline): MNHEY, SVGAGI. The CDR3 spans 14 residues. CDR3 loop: CASSIGTDTGELFF. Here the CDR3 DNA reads TGTGCCAGCAGTATCGGGACTGATACCGGGGAGCTGTTTTTT.

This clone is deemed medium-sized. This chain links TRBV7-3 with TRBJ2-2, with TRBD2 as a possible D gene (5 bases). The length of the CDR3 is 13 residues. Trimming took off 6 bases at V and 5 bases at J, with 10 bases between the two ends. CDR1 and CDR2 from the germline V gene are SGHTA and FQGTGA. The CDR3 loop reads CASRPTGTGELFF. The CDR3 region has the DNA TGTGCCAGCAGACCGACGGGGACCGGGGAGCTGTTTTTT.

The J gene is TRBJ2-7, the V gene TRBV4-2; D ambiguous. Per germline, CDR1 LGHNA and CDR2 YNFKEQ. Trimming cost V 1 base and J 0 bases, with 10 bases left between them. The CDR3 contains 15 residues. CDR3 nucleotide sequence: TGTGCCAGCAGCCAAGGGTACAGCAGCTCCTACGAGCAGTACTTC. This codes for CASSQGYSSSYEQYF.

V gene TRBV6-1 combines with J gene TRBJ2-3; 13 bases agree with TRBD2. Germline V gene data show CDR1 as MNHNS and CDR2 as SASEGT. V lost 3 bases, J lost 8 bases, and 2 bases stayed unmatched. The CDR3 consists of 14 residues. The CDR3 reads CASSDRLAGGTQYF. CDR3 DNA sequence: TGTGCCAGCAGTGATAGACTAGCGGGAGGTACGCAGTATTTT.

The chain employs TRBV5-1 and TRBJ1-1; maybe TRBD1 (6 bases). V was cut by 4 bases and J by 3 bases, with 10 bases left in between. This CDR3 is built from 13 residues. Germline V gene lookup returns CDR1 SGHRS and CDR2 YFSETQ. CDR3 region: CASSPWTDTEAFF. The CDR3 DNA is TGCGCCAGCAGCCCGTGGACAGACACTGAAGCTTTCTTT. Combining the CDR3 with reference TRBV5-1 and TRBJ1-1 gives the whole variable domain KAGVTQTPRYLIKTRGQQVTLSCSPISGHRSVSWYQQTPGQGLQFLFEYFSETQRNKGNFPGRFSGRQFSNSRSEMNVSTLELGDSALYLCASSPWTDTEAFFGQGTRLTVV.

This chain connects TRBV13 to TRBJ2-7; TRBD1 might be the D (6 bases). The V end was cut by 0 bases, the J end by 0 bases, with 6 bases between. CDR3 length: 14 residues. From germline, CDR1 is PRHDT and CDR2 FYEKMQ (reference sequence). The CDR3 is CASSLGDSSYEQYF. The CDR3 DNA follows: TGTGCCAGCAGCTTAGGGGACAGCTCCTACGAGCAGTACTTC. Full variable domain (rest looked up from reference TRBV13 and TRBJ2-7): AAGVIQSPRHLIKEKRETATLKCYPIPRHDTVYWYQQGPGQDPQFLISFYEKMQSDKGSIPDRFSAQQFSDYHSELNMSSLELGDSALYFCASSLGDSSYEQYFGPGTRLTVT.

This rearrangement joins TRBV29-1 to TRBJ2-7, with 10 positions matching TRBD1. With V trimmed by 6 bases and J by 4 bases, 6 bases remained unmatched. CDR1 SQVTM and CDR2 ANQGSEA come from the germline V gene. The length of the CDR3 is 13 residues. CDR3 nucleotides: TGCAGCGTGGGGACAGGGGCGGGGTACGAGCAGTACTTC. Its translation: CSVGTGAGYEQYF.

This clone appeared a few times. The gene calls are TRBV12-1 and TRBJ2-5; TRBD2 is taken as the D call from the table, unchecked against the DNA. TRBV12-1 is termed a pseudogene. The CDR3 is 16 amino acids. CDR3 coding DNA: TGTGCCAGCAGCTCCATAGCGGGGGGGCCTAAGGAGACCCAGTACTTC. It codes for CASSSIAGGPKETQYF.

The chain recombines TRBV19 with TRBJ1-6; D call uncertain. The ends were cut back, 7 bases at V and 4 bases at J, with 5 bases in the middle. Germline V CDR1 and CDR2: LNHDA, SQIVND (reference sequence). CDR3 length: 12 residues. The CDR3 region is CASNSYNSPLHF. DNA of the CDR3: TGTGCCAGTAACAGTTATAATTCACCCCTCCACTTT.

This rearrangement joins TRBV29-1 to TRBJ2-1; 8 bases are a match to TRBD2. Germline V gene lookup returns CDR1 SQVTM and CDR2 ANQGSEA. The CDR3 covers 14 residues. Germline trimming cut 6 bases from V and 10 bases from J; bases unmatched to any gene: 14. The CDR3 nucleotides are TGCAGCGTGCGAGCGGGAGCCGCTGAAATGGAGCAGTTCTTC. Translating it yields CSVRAGAAEMEQFF.

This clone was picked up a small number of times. The CDR3 spells CAISEMTGAGANVLTF. The CDR3 DNA follows: TGTGCCATCAGTGAGATGACAGGGGCTGGGGCCAACGTCCTGACTTTC. V usage is TRBV10-3 and J usage is TRBJ2-6; 8 bases fit TRBD1. CDR1 is ENHRY and CDR2 is SYGVKD in the germline V gene. The trim removed 2 bases at V and 2 bases at J, leaving 2 bases unmatched. The CDR3 is 16 amino acids.

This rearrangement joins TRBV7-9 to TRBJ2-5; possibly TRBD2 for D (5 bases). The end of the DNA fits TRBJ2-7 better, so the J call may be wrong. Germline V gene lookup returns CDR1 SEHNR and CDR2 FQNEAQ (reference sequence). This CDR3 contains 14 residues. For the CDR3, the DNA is TGTGCCAGCAGCTTTGGGGAGATCTCCTACGAGCAGTACTTC. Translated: CASSFGEISYEQYF.

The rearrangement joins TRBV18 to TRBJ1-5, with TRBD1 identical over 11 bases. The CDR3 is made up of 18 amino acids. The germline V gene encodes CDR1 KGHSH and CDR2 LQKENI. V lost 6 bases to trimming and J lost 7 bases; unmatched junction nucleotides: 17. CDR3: CASSSFPLRTGGTQPQHF. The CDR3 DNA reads TGTGCCAGCTCCTCCTTCCCACTGCGGACAGGGGGCACCCAGCCCCAGCATTTT. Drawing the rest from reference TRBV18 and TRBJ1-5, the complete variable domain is NAGVMQNPRHLVRRRGQEARLRCSPMKGHSHVYWYRQLPEEGLKFMVYLQKENIIDESGMPKERFSAEFPKEGPSILRIQQVVRGDSAAYFCASSSFPLRTGGTQPQHFGDGTRLSIL.

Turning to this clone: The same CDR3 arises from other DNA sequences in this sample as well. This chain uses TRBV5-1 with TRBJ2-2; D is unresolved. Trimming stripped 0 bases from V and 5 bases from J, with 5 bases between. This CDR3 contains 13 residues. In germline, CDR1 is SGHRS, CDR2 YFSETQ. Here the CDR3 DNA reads TGCGCCAGCAGCTTGGCCGGGACCGGGGAGCTGTTTTTT. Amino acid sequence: CASSLAGTGELFF.

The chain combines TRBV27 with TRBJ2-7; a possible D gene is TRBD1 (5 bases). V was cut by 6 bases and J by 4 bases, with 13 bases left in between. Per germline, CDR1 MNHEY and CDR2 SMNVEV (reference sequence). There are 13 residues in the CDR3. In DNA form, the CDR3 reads TGTGCCAGCAGCGGCAGGGAAGAATACGAGCAGTACTTC. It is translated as CASSGREEYEQYF.

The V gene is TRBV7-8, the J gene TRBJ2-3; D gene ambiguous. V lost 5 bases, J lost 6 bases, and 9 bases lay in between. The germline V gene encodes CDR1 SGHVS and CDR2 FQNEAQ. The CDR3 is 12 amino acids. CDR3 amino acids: CASSRASDTQYF. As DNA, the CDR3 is TGTGCCAGCAGCCGCGCGTCTGATACGCAGTATTTT.

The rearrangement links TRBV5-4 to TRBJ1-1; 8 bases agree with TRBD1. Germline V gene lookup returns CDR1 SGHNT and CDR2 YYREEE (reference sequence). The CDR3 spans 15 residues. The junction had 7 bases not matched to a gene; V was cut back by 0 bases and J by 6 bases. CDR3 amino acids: CASSLGTGLISEAFF. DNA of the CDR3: TGTGCCAGCAGCTTGGGGACAGGGCTAATTTCTGAAGCTTTCTTT.

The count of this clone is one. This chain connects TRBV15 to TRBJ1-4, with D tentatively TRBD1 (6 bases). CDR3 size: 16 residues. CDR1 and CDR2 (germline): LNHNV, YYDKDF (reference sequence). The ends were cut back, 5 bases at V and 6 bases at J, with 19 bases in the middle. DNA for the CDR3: TGTGCCACCAGCTCGAACCAGGTCGCAGGGGATGAAAAACTGTTTTTT. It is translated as CATSSNQVAGDEKLFF.

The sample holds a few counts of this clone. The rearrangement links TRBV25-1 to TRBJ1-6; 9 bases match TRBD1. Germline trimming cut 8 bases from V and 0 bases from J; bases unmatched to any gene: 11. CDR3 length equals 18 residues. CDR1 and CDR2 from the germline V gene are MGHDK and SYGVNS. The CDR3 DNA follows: TGTGCCAGCGCTGACAGGGGGGTATTGAGCTCCTATAATTCACCCCTCCACTTT. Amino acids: CASADRGVLSSYNSPLHF.